The rows below give T cell receptor beta chains drawn from one sample of a study of blood T cell repertoires in COVID-19. Measured with immunoSEQ multiplex PCR; TCRdb has only the in-frame clones, and not every one. The sample lists around 180,000 clones, over 70% occurring once. Sequences were obtained from peripheral blood. The receptors here all came from a man aged 55-75 years with active or convalescent COVID-19. Both conserved end residues are part of each CDR3. A D gene is named only where the DNA matches it firmly. Rows give clone size only sometimes, using once, few, many, or a class for an expanded clone.

NA TRBJ2-1 TRBD2 TRBV5-1 TGCGCCAGCAGTTTCGGGACTAGCCAAAATGAGCAGTTCTTC CASSFGTSQNEQFF
NA TRBJ2-7 TRBD1 TRBV5-6 TGTGCCAGCGGGGACAGGGGCGGATACGAGCAGTACTTC CASGDRGGYEQYF
NA TRBJ1-6 NA TRBV29-1 TGCAGCGTTGGGACAGCGCTTGGAGCCCTCCACTTT CSVGTALGALHF
NA TRBJ2-1 TRBD2 TRBV2 TGTGCCAGCAGTGAAGCGCTTCTGGGCCTAGCGGGAATCTTC CASSEALLGLAGIF
few TRBJ1-3 NA TRBV11-3 TGTGCCAGCTCAACAGGGACGGGAAACACCATATATTTT CASSTGTGNTIYF
NA TRBJ1-2 NA TRBV30 TGTGCCTGTTCTAGGCCAGGTGAGGGTGGCTACACCTTC CACSRPGEGGYTF
NA TRBJ2-5 TRBD1 TRBV19 TGTGCCAGTAGTGCGCCGGGACAGGGTATAGAGACCCAGTACTTC CASSAPGQGIETQYF
few TRBJ2-2 NA TRBV19 TGTGCCAGTAGTAGTCAGCCGGCGGTCAGCGGGGAGCTGTTTTTT CASSSQPAVSGELFF
few TRBJ2-7 TRBD1 TRBV19 TGTGCCAGTAGTATCTCCGGGACAGGGAGTCCTTTGCGCCTAAAGGAGCAGTACTTC CASSISGTGSPLRLKEQYF
NA TRBJ2-7 TRBD2 TRBV4-3 TGCGCCAGCAGCCAGGTAACTAGCGCCTATTACGAGCAGTACTTC CASSQVTSAYYEQYF
many TRBJ1-6 NA TRBV27 TGTGCCAGCAGGGCCGGGGGGGGTAATTCACCCCTCCACTTT CASRAGGGNSPLHF
NA TRBJ1-4 TRBD1 TRBV28 TGTGCCAGCAGTCCGGGACAGGGTCAGGAAAAACTGTTTTTT CASSPGQGQEKLFF
NA TRBJ2-7 NA TRBV6-4 TGTGCCAGCACCCGACATCGGAACGACTACGAGCAGTACTTC CASTRHRNDYEQYF
NA TRBJ2-3 TRBD1 TRBV28 TGTGCCTCCGGGACGGACAGGGTTCTTGATACGCAGTATTTT CASGTDRVLDTQYF
NA TRBJ1-3 TRBD1 TRBV30 TGTGCCTGGAACTATTACGGGACAGCCCTCTCTGGAAACACCATATATTTT CAWNYYGTALSGNTIYF
NA TRBJ2-1 TRBD1 TRBV7-6 TGTGCCAGCAGCTTAACCTCGACAGGGCAGGGTGAGCAGTTCTTC CASSLTSTGQGEQFF
NA TRBJ1-5 NA TRBV4-3 TGCGCCAGCAAACAGTGGGTCGGGGTAAATCAGCCCCAGCATTTT CASKQWVGVNQPQHF
NA TRBJ2-1 NA TRBV7-8 TGTGCCAGCAGCTTACTGAGCGGGTCCTACAATGAGCAGTTCTTC CASSLLSGSYNEQFF
NA TRBJ2-1 TRBD2 TRBV7-9 TGTGCCAGCAGCTTTGCGGGGGGCGCGAGCCGAGCCACCAATGAGCAGTTCTTC CASSFAGGASRATNEQFF
NA TRBJ1-1 NA TRBV2 TGTGCCAGCGTCTACTTCATGAACACTGAAGCTTTCTTT CASVYFMNTEAFF
NA TRBJ1-1 NA TRBV9 TGTGCCAGCAGCGTAGCGGGGGACACTGAAGCTTTCTTT CASSVAGDTEAFF
NA TRBJ2-5 TRBD2 TRBV5-4 TGTGCCAGCAGCGTAGCGGGAGCCGGAGAGACCCAGTACTTC CASSVAGAGETQYF
NA TRBJ2-5 NA TRBV6-1 TGTGCCAGCAGTGATTCGTTCGGGGAGACCCAGTACTTC CASSDSFGETQYF
NA TRBJ1-4 TRBD1 TRBV28 TGTGCCAGCAGTCGAATAGACAGGGGGCGGGAAAAACTGTTTTTT CASSRIDRGREKLFF
NA TRBJ2-7 NA TRBV10-3 TGTGCCATCAGTGAGTCGACTGATAGCTACGAGCAGTACTTC CAISESTDSYEQYF
NA TRBJ2-2 NA TRBV9 TGTGCCAGCAGCGTAGGAGGAGGAACCGGGGAGCTGTTTTTT CASSVGGGTGELFF
NA TRBJ2-5 NA TRBV7-9 TGTGCCAGCAGCTTAGGTCTCGGGGAGACCCAGTACTTC CASSLGLGETQYF
NA TRBJ1-1 TRBD1 TRBV11-2 TGTGCCAGCAGCTCGGGACAGGGTACGACTGAAGCTTTCTTT CASSSGQGTTEAFF
NA TRBJ1-6 NA TRBV28 TGTGCCAGCAGTTTGGGTGGCAGGTCCTCCTATAATTCACCCCTCCACTTT CASSLGGRSSYNSPLHF
NA TRBJ2-2 NA TRBV18 TGTGCCAGCTCACCACGACAGGTCACCGGGGAGCTGTTTTTT CASSPRQVTGELFF
NA TRBJ1-2 NA TRBV6-1 TGTGCCAGCAGTGAAGGGCTGAGGTCTTACTATGGCTACACCTTC CASSEGLRSYYGYTF